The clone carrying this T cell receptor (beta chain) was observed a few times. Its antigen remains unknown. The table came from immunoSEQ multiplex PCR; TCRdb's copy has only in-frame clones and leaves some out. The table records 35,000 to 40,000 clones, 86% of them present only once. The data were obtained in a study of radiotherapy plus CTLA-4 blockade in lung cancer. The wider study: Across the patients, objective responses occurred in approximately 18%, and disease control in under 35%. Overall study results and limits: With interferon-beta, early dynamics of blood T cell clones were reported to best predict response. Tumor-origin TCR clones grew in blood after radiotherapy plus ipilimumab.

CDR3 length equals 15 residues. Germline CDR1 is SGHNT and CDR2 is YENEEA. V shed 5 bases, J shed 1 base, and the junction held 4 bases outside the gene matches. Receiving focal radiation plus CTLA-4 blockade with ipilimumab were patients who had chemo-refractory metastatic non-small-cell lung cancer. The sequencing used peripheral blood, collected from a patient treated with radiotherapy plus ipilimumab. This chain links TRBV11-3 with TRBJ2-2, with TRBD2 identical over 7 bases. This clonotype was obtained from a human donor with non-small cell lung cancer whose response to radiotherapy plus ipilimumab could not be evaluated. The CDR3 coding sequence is TGTGCCAGCAGCCAAGCGGGGAGGAACACCGGGGAGCTGTTTTTT. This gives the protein CASSQAGRNTGELFF. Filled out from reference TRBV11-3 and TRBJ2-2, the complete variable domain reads EAGVVQSPRYKIIEKKQPVAFWCNPISGHNTLYWYLQNLGQGPELLIRYENEEAVDDSQLPKDRFSAERLKGVDSTLKIQPAELGDSAVYLCASSQAGRNTGELFFGEGSRLTVL.